A single sample is the source of the 25 T cell receptor beta chains below, sequenced in a study of blood T cell repertoires in COVID-19. Generated by immunoSEQ multiplex PCR, the TCRdb table keeps only in-frame clones and is missing some. Here the sample spans about 76,000 clones, 75% to 90% being singletons. Sequencing was done on a sample of peripheral blood. These receptors came from a human donor in a cohort sampled during active COVID-19.

The V and J genes are TRBV5-1 and TRBJ2-3, with unresolved D. V was cut by 5 bases and J by 2 bases, with 6 bases left in between. There are 12 residues in the CDR3. Germline V CDR1 and CDR2: SGHRS, YFSETQ. CDR3 bases: TGCGCCAGCAGATCCTCCACAGATACGCAGTATTTT. Its translation is CASRSSTDTQYF. The full variable domain, its missing parts supplied by reference TRBV5-1 and TRBJ2-3, is KAGVTQTPRYLIKTRGQQVTLSCSPISGHRSVSWYQQTPGQGLQFLFEYFSETQRNKGNFPGRFSGRQFSNSRSEMNVSTLELGDSALYLCASRSSTDTQYFGPGTRLTVL.

This sequence joins TRBV19 and TRBJ2-5, with a tentative D call TRBD1 (5 bases). The CDR3 has 14 residues. V dropped 1 base and J dropped 1 base, with 7 bases sitting between them. Germline V gene data show CDR1 as LNHDA and CDR2 as SQIVND (reference sequence). CDR3 sequence reads: CASSIGTGQETQYF. The DNA of the CDR3 is TGTGCCAGTAGTATAGGAACAGGCCAAGAGACCCAGTACTTC.

V and J are TRBV10-2 and TRBJ1-1; 7 bases fit TRBD1. CDR3 size: 15 residues. The germline gives CDR1 WSHSY, CDR2 SAAADI. The J segment lost 1 base and the V segment lost 6 bases, leaving 8 bases of the junction unmatched. Here the CDR3 DNA reads TGCGCCAGCAGGGAGACAGGGCGGGCGAACACTGAAGCTTTCTTT. Translation gives CASRETGRANTEAFF.

V and J are TRBV12-3 or TRBV12-4 and TRBJ1-2; 8 bases align to TRBD1. The ends lost 6 bases at V and 3 bases at J; junction bases unmatched: 0. The CDR3 has 12 residues. The CDR3 is CASRGQDYGYTF. In DNA, the CDR3 is TGTGCCAGCAGGGGACAGGACTATGGCTACACCTTC.

The chain has TRBV28 and TRBJ2-6; D unresolved. The germline CDR1 and CDR2 sequences are MDHEN and SYDVKM. V shed 2 bases and J shed 0 bases, with 5 bases lying between them. This CDR3 comprises 15 residues. This CDR3 reads CASSLDNSGANVLTF. The CDR3 region has the DNA TGTGCCAGCAGTTTAGACAACTCTGGGGCCAACGTCCTGACTTTC.

The rearrangement uses TRBV4-2 and TRBJ2-3, with TRBD2 as a possible D gene (6 bases). This CDR3 region has 16 residues. Trimming removed 8 bases from V and 2 bases from J, with 20 bases in between. CDR1 LGHNA and CDR2 YNFKEQ come from the germline V gene. The CDR3 is CASGVTSSSHTDTQYF. CDR3 nucleotide sequence: TGTGCCAGCGGAGTGACTAGTTCCTCCCACACAGATACGCAGTATTTT.

The CDR3 loop is CASSPAGTGGNEQYF. DNA for the CDR3: TGCGCCAGCAGCCCCGCCGGGACAGGGGGAAACGAGCAGTACTTC. This chain uses TRBV5-1 with TRBJ2-7; 11 bases line up with TRBD1. V gave up 4 bases and J gave up 5 bases; unmatched junction bases: 8. Germline V gene lookup returns CDR1 SGHRS and CDR2 YFSETQ. This CDR3 comprises 15 residues.

This chain joins TRBV28 and TRBJ1-2, with a possible D match to TRBD1 (6 bases). The V end was cut by 2 bases, the J end by 8 bases, with 15 bases between. The CDR3 runs to 14 residues. Germline CDR1 and CDR2: MDHEN and SYDVKM. The CDR3: CASSLSGGVGGYTF. The CDR3 DNA reads as TGTGCCAGCAGTTTAAGCGGGGGCGTGGGCGGCTACACCTTC.

The rearrangement links TRBV5-5 to TRBJ1-1; D not resolved. This CDR3 is built from 14 residues. V was trimmed by 0 bases and J by 0 bases, leaving 6 bases between them. Germline CDR1 SGHKS, CDR2 YYEKEE (reference sequence). The CDR3 is CASSLVAMNTEAFF. For the CDR3, the DNA is TGTGCCAGCAGCTTGGTAGCTATGAACACTGAAGCTTTCTTT.

This chain uses TRBV18 with TRBJ2-3, with D perhaps TRBD1 (6 bases). The CDR3 covers 14 residues. Looked up from germline, CDR1 is KGHSH and CDR2 is LQKENI. V was cut by 7 bases and J by 1 base, with 12 bases left in between. The CDR3 DNA is TGTGCCAGCTTCACGGGACAACGCACAGATACGCAGTATTTT. Encoded protein: CASFTGQRTDTQYF.

The chain has TRBV18 and TRBJ1-3, with D perhaps matching TRBD1 (6 bases). In germline, CDR1 is KGHSH, CDR2 LQKENI. CDR3 length equals 16 residues. The germline V and J ends were trimmed by 3 bases and 0 bases, with 12 bases remaining between them. CDR3 amino acids: CASSPGQRSSGNTIYF. Here the CDR3 DNA reads TGTGCCAGCTCACCCGGACAGAGGAGCTCTGGAAACACCATATATTTT. Variable domain in full (rest from reference TRBV18 and TRBJ1-3): NAGVMQNPRHLVRRRGQEARLRCSPMKGHSHVYWYRQLPEEGLKFMVYLQKENIIDESGMPKERFSAEFPKEGPSILRIQQVVRGDSAAYFCASSPGQRSSGNTIYFGEGSWLTVV.

This clone turned up a few times. The chain joins TRBV5-1 to TRBJ2-7; a weak D match, TRBD1 (6 bases). This CDR3 is 16 amino acids long. CDR1 is SGHRS and CDR2 is YFSETQ in the germline V gene. The V end was cut by 0 bases, the J end by 6 bases, with 19 bases between. The CDR3 is CASSLAPGARGGEQYF. Here the CDR3 DNA reads TGCGCCAGCAGCTTGGCCCCAGGGGCTCGGGGTGGCGAGCAGTACTTC. Based on the CDR3 plus reference TRBV5-1 and TRBJ2-7, the full variable domain is KAGVTQTPRYLIKTRGQQVTLSCSPISGHRSVSWYQQTPGQGLQFLFEYFSETQRNKGNFPGRFSGRQFSNSRSEMNVSTLELGDSALYLCASSLAPGARGGEQYFGPGTRLTVT.

The chain employs TRBV5-6 and TRBJ1-1, with 7 bases that match TRBD1. V lost 4 bases to trimming and J lost 0 bases; unmatched junction nucleotides: 3. The CDR3 has 14 residues. In germline, CDR1 is SGHDT, CDR2 YYEEEE. CDR3 sequence reads: CASSHGTVNTEAFF. CDR3 in DNA: TGTGCCAGCAGCCACGGGACAGTGAACACTGAAGCTTTCTTT.

This rearrangement joins TRBV7-2 to TRBJ1-2; no clear D gene. Looked up from germline, CDR1 is SGHTA and CDR2 is FQGNSA. The CDR3 consists of 15 residues. V was pared by 1 base and J by 4 bases, with 13 bases between. CDR3 residues: CASSLDPGRTYGYTF. DNA for the CDR3: TGTGCCAGCAGCTTAGATCCGGGTCGCACCTATGGCTACACCTTC.

The rearrangement joins TRBV28 to TRBJ2-7; a weak D match, TRBD2 (6 bases). The CDR3 contains 15 residues. V was clipped by 10 bases and J by 4 bases, with 23 bases between them. Germline loops: CDR1 MDHEN, CDR2 SYDVKM. CDR3 DNA sequence: TGTGCCACAGGATCGAGGGTCGGAGGGCTATACGAGCAGTACTTC. Protein product: CATGSRVGGLYEQYF.

The chain has TRBV30 and TRBJ1-1, with D unclear. Trimming took 2 bases from V and 7 from J, leaving 11 bases between them. The germline CDR1 and CDR2 sequences are GTSNPN and SVGIG (reference sequence). CDR3 length equals 12 residues. Written as DNA, the CDR3 is TGTGCCTGGAGTCACGTCGGGATTGAAGCTTTCTTT. Translation gives CAWSHVGIEAFF. Drawing the rest from reference TRBV30 and TRBJ1-1, the complete variable domain is SQTIHQWPATLVQPVGSPLSLECTVEGTSNPNLYWYRQAAGRGLQLLFYSVGIGQISSEVPQNLSASRPQDRQFILSSKKLLLSDSGFYLCAWSHVGIEAFFGQGTRLTVV.

The rearrangement uses TRBV5-1 and TRBJ1-2, with D uncertain. Deletions cut 6 bases from V and 4 bases from J, with 16 bases between. Looked up from germline, CDR1 is SGHRS and CDR2 is YFSETQ. The CDR3 runs to 14 residues. The DNA of the CDR3 is TGCGCCAGCAATGAGGGCAGTCGAGCCTATGGCTACACCTTC. Residues: CASNEGSRAYGYTF.

The J gene is TRBJ1-4, the V gene TRBV2; D possibly corresponds to TRBD1 (5 bases). The CDR3 is made up of 12 amino acids. Germline V gene sequence: CDR1 SNHLY, CDR2 FYNNEI. Trimming stripped 8 bases from V and 8 bases from J, with 12 bases between. The CDR3 region has the DNA TGTGCCAGCCAAGGGGCTGGAGAAAAACTGTTTTTT. Translation gives CASQGAGEKLFF.

The CDR3 loop is CASSQVNQPQHF. The CDR3, as DNA: TGCGCCAGCAGCCAAGTAAATCAGCCCCAGCATTTT. This sequence joins TRBV4-1 and TRBJ1-5; D ambiguous. The CDR3 loop spans 12 amino acids. Trimming shortened V by 1 base and J by 4 bases, and 2 bases separated the two germline ends. The germline V gene has CDR1 MGHRA and CDR2 YSYEKL.

The chain couples TRBV5-5 to TRBJ1-6; TRBD1 agrees at 8 bases. The CDR3 sequence is 14 residues long. The germline V gene has CDR1 SGHKS and CDR2 YYEKEE (reference sequence). Trimming removed 0 bases from V and 8 bases from J; junction bases left unmatched: 1. CDR3 residues: CASSLDRGYSPLHF. For the CDR3, the DNA is TGTGCCAGCAGCTTGGACAGGGGGTATTCACCCCTCCACTTT.

CDR3 sequence (DNA): TGTGCCAGTAAGCAGCGGAGCACAGATACGCAGTATTTT. It is translated as CASKQRSTDTQYF. The chain uses TRBV19 and TRBJ2-3; tentative D call: TRBD2 (5 bases). The CDR3 extends over 13 amino acids. Per the germline V gene, CDR1 is LNHDA and CDR2 is SQIVND (reference sequence). Between the trimmed V and J ends, which lost 7 bases and 0 bases, there was a span of 8 bases.

The V and J genes are TRBV29-1 and TRBJ2-5, with D perhaps TRBD2 (5 bases). The CDR3 is 14 residues long. Trimming pared 3 bases from V and 2 bases from J, leaving 13 bases between. The germline V gene encodes CDR1 SQVTM and CDR2 ANQGSEA. For the CDR3, the DNA is TGCAGCGTTGAGGGCGGGCAAGATCAAGAGACCCAGTACTTC. Amino acid sequence: CSVEGGQDQETQYF. The variable domain in full, with the rest retrieved from reference TRBV29-1 and TRBJ2-5, is SAVISQKPSRDICQRGTSLTIQCQVDSQVTMMFWYRQQPGQSLTLIATANQGSEATYESGFVIDKFPISRPNLTFSTLTVSNMSPEDSSIYLCSVEGGQDQETQYFGPGTRLLVL.

The V gene is TRBV9, the J gene TRBJ1-3, with D possibly matching TRBD1 (5 bases). V was pared by 4 bases and J by 0 bases, with 11 bases between. This CDR3 comprises 15 residues. Germline-derived CDR1 and CDR2 are SGDLS and YYNGEE. CDR3 residues: CASSTDSFSGNTIYF. Written as DNA, the CDR3 is TGTGCCAGCAGCACCGACAGCTTCTCTGGAAACACCATATATTTT.

The chain joins TRBV6-5 to TRBJ1-2; possible D gene TRBD1, 5 bases. V shed 10 bases and J shed 0 bases, with 18 bases lying between them. CDR3 length: 15 amino acids. The germline V gene encodes CDR1 MNHEY and CDR2 SVGAGI. CDR3 sequence reads: CATLRQYHSNYGYTF. The CDR3 DNA reads as TGTGCCACCCTTCGACAGTACCATTCTAACTATGGCTACACCTTC.

This clone came up a few times. The rearrangement links TRBV2 to TRBJ2-2; D gene ambiguous. The CDR3 length is 15 residues. The V gene's germline CDR1 is SNHLY and CDR2 FYNNEI. V was cut by 2 bases and J by 0 bases, with 7 bases left in between. The CDR3 here is CASSESVSNTGELFF. The CDR3 region has the DNA TGTGCCAGCAGTGAAAGCGTATCGAACACCGGGGAGCTGTTTTTT.